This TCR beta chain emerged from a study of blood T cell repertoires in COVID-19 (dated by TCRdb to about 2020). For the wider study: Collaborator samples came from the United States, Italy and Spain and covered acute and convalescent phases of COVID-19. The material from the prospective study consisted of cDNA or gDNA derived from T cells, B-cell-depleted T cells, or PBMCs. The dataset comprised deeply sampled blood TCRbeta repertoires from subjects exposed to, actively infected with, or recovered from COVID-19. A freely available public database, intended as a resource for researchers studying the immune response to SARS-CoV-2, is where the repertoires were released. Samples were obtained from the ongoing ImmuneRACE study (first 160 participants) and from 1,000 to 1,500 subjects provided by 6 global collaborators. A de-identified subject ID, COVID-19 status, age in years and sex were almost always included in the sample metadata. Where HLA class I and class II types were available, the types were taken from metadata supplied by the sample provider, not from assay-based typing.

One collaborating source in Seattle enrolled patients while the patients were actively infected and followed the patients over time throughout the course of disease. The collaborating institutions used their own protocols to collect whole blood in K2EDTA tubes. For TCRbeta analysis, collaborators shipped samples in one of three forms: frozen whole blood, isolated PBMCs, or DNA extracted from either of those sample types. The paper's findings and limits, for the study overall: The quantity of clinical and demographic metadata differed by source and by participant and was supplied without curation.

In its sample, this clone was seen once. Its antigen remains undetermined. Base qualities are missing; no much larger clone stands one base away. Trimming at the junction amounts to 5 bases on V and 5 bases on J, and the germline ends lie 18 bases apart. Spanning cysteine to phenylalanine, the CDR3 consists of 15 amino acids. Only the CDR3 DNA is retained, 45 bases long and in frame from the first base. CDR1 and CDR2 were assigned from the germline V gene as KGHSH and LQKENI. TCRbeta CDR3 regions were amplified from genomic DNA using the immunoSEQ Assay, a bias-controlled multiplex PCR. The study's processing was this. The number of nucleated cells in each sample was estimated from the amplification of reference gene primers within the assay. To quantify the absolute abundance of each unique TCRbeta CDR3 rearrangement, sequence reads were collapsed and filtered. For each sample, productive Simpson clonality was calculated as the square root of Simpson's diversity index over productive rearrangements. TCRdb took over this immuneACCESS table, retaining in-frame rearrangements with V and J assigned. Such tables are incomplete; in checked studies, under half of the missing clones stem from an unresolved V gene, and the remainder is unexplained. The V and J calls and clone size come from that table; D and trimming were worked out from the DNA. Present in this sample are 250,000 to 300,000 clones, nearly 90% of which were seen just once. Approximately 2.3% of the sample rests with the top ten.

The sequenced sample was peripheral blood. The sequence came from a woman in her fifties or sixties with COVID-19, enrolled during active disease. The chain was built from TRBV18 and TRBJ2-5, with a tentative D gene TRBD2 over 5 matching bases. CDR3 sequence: CASSSRGRDTETQYF. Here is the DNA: TGTGCCAGCTCAAGCCGCGGCCGGGATACGGAGACCCAGTACTTC.